Shown below are 4 T cell receptor beta chains from a single sample sequenced in a study of shared clonotypes between healthy human individuals. The naive CD8 population came from CD45RO-negative cells selected for CCR7, without terminally differentiated effector memory CD45RA+ cells. TCRdb's copy holds only in-frame clones and misses some; the assay was immunoSEQ multiplex PCR. This sample carries around 1.9 million clones, roughly 95% of them seen once, and the ten largest clones take over 1.5%. Sequencing used naive CD8+ T cells from PBMCs. These receptors all stem from a man in his late teens or twenties in good health. Some clones in this sample may be carry-over from other donors' samples.

The chain has TRBV4-2 and TRBJ1-1; D unclear. The CDR3 sequence is 17 residues long. Germline V CDR1 and CDR2: LGHNA, YNFKEQ. Trimming removed 4 bases at V and 1 base at J, with 19 bases between. In DNA, the CDR3 is TGTGCCAGCAGCCGTCGCGGGGTCGATCAGAAGAACACTGAAGCTTTCTTT. Amino acids: CASSRRGVDQKNTEAFF.

The CDR3 loop reads CASRFRDRYYNEQFF. The CDR3 DNA follows: TGTGCCAGCAGGTTCCGGGACAGATACTACAATGAGCAGTTCTTC. The V and J genes are TRBV27 and TRBJ2-1, with 7 bases fitting TRBD1. Germline loops: CDR1 MNHEY, CDR2 SMNVEV (reference sequence). CDR3 length: 15 amino acids. V dropped 6 bases and J dropped 3; count of bases not matched to a gene: 8.

V gene TRBV10-1 combines with J gene TRBJ1-1; TRBD1 aligns across 7 bases. Germline loops: CDR1 WNHNN, CDR2 SYGVQD (reference sequence). This CDR3 region has 12 residues. Trimming removed 8 bases from V and 4 bases from J; junction bases left unmatched: 4. The CDR3 DNA follows: TGCGCCAGCGCCAGGGACAGCACTGAAGCTTTCTTT. This codes for CASARDSTEAFF.

The chain joins TRBV27 to TRBJ2-3, with 10 bases aligning to TRBD2. J gave up 1 base and V 5 bases, and 6 bases lay outside the gene matches. The CDR3 consists of 16 residues. From germline, CDR1 is MNHEY and CDR2 SMNVEV (reference sequence). This CDR3 is CASSNLAGAGTDTQYF. The CDR3 DNA sequence: TGTGCCAGCAGTAATCTAGCGGGAGCCGGCACAGATACGCAGTATTTT.